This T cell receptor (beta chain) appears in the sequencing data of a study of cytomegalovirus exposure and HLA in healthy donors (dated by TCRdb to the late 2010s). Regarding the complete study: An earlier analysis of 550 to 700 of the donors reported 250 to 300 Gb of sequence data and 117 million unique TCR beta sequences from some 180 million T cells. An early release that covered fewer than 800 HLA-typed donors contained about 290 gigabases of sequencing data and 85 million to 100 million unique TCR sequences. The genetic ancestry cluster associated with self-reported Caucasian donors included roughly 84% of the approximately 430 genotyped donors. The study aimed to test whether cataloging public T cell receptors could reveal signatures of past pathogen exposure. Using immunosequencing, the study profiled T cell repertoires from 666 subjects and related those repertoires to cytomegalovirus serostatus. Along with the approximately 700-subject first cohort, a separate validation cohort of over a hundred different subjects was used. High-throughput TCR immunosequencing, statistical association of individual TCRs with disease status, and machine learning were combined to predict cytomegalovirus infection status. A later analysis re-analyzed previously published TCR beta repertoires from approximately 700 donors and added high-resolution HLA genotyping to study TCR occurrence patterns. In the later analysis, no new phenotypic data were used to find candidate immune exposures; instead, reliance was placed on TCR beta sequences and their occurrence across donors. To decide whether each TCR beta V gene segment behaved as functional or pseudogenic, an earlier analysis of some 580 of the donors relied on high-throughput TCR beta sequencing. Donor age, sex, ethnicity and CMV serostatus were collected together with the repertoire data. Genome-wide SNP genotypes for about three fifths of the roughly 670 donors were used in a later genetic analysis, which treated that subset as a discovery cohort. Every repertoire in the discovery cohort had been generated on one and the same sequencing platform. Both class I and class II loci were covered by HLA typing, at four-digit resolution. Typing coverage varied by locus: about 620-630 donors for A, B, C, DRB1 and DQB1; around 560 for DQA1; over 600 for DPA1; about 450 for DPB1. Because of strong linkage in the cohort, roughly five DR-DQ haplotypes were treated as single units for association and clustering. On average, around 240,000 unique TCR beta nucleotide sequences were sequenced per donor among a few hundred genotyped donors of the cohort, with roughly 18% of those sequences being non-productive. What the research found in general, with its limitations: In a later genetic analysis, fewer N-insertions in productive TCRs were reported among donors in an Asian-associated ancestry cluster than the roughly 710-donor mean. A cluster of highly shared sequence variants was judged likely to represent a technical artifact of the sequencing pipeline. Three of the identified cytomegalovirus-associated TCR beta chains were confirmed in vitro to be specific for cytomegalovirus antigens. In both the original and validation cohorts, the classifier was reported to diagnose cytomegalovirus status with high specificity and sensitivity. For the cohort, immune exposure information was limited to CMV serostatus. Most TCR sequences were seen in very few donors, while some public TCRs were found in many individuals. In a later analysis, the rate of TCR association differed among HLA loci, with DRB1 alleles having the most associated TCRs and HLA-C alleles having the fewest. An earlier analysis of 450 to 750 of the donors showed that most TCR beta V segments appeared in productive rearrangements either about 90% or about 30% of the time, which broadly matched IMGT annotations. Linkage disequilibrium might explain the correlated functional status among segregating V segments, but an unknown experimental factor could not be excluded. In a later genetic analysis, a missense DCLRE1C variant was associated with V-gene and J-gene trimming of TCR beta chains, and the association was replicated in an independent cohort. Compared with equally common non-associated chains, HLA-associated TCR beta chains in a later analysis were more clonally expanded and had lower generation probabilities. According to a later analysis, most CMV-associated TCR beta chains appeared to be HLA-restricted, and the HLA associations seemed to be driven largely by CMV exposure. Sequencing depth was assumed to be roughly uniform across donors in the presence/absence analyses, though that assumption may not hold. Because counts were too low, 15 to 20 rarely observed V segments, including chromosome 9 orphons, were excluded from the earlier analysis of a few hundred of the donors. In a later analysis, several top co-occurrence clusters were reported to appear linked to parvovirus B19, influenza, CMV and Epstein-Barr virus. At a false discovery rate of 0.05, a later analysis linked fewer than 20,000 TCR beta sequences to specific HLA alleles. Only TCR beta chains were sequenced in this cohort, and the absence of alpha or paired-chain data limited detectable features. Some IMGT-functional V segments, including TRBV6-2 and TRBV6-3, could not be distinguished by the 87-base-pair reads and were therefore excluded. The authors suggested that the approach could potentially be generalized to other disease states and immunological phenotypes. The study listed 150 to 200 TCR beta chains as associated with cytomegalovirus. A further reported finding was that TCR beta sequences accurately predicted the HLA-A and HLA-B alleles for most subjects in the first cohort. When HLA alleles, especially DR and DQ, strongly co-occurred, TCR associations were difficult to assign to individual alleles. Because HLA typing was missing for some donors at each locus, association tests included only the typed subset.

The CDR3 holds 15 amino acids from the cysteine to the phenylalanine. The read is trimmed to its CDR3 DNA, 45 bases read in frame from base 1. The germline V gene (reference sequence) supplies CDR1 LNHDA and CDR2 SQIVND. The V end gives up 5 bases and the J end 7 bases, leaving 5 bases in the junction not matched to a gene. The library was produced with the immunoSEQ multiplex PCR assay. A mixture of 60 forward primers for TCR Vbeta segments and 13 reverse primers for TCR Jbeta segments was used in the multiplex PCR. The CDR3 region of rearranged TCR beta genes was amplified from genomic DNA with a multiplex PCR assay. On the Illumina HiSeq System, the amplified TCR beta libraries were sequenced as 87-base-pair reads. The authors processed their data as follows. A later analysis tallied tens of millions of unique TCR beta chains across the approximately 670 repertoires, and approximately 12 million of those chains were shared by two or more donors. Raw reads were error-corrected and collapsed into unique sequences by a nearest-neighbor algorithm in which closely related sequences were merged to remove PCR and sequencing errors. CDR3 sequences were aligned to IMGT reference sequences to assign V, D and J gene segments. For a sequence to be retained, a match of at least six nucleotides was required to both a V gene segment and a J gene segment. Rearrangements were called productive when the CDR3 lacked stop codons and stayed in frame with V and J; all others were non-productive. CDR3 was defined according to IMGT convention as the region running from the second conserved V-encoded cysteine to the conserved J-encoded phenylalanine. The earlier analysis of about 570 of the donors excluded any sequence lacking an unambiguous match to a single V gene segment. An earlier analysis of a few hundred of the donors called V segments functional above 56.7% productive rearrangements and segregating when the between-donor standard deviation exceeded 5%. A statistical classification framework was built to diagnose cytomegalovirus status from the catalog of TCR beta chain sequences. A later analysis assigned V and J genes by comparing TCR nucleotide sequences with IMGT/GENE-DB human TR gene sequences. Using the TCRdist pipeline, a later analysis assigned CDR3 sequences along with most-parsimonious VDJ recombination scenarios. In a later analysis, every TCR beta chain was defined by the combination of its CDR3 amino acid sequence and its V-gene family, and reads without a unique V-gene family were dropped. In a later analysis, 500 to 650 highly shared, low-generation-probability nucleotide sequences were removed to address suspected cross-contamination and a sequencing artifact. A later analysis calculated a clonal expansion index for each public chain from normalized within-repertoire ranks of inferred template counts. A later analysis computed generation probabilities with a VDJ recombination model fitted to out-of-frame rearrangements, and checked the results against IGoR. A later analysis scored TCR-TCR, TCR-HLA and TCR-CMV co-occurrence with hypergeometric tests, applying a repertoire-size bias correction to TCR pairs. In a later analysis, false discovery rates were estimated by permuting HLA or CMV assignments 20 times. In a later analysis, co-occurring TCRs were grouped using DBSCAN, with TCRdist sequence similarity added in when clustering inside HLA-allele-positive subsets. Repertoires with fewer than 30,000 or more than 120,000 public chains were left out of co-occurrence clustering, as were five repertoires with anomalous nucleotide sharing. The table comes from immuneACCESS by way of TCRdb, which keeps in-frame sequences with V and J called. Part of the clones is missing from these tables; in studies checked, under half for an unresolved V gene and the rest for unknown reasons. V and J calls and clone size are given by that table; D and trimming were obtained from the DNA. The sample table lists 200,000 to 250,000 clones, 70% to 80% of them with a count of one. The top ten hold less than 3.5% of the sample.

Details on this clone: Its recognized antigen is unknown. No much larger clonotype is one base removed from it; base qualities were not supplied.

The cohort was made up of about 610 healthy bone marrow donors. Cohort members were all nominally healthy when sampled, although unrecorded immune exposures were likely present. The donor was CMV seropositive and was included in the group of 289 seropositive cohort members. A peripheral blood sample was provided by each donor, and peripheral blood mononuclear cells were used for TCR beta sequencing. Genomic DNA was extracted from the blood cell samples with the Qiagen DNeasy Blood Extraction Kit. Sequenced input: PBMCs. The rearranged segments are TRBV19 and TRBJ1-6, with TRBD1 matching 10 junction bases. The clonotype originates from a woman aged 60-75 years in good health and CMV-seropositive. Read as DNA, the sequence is TGTGCCAGTAGTCCCCAGGGACAGGGGAATTCACCCCTCCACTTT. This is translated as CASSPQGQGNSPLHF.